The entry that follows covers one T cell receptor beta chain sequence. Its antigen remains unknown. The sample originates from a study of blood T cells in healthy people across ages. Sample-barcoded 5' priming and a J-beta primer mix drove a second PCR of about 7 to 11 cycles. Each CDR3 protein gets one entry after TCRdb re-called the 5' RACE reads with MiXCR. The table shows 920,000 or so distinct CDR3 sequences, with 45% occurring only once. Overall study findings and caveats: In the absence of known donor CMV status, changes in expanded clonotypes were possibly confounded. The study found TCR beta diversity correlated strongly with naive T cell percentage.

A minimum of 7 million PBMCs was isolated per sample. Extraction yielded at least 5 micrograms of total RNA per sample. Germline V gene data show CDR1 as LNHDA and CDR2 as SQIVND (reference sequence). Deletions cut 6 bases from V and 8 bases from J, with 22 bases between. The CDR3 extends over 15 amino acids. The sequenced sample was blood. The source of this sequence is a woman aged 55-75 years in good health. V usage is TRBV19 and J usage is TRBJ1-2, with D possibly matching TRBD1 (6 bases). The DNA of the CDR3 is TGTGCCAGTAGCCAACCCGACAGGATCTCTCGAGGCTACACCTTC. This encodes CASSQPDRISRGYTF. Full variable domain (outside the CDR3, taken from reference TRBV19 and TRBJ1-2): DGGITQSPKYLFRKEGQNVTLSCEQNLNHDAMYWYRQDPGQGLRLIYYSQIVNDFQKGDIAEGYSVSREKKESFPLTVTSAQKNPTAFYLCASSQPDRISRGYTFGSGTRLTVV.